The following is a TCR beta chain sequence with its context. V shed 5 bases, J shed 5 bases, and the junction held 12 bases outside the gene matches. CDR3 length: 16 amino acids. Germline CDR1 and CDR2: SGHVS and FNYEAQ. This sample is part of a study of blood T cell repertoires in COVID-19. In the study overall: Samples of COVID-19 (acute and convalescent) were obtained from the United States, Italy and Spain. T cells, B-cell-depleted T cells, or PBMCs provided the cDNA or gDNA that served as material.

Source study methods: Reference gene primer amplification in the assay estimated nucleated cell counts. TCRdb's copy holds only in-frame clones and misses some; the assay was immunoSEQ multiplex PCR. V and J calls and clone size come straight from that table; D and trimming were deduced from the DNA. The sample lists around 100,000 clones, under 75% occurring once. This TCR was sampled from a man aged 80 or over with acute or convalescent COVID-19. The specimen sequenced was peripheral blood. The J gene is TRBJ2-5, the V gene TRBV7-6, with TRBD1 matching 9 bases. The CDR3 DNA sequence: TGTGCCAGCAGCCCAAATACAGGGGGCACATCGGAGACCCAGTACTTC. This translates into CASSPNTGGTSETQYF.